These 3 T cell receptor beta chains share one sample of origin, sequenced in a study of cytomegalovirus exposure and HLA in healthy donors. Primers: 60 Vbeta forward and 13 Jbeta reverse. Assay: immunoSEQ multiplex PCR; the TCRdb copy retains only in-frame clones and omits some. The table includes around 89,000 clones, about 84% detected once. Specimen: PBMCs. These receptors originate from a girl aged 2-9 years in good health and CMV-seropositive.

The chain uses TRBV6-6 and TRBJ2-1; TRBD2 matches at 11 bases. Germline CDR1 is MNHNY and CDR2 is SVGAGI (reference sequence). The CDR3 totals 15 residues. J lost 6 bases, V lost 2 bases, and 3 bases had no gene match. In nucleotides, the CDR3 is TGTGCCAGCAGTTACGTCCTAGCGGGAGGCAATGAGCAGTTCTTC. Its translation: CASSYVLAGGNEQFF.

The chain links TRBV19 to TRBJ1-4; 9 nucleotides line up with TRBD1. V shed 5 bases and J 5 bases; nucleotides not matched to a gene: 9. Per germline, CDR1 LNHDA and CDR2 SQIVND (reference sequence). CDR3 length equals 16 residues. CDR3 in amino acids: CASSRAPGQGNEKLFF. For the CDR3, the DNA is TGTGCCAGTAGTCGTGCGCCGGGACAGGGCAATGAAAAACTGTTTTTT.

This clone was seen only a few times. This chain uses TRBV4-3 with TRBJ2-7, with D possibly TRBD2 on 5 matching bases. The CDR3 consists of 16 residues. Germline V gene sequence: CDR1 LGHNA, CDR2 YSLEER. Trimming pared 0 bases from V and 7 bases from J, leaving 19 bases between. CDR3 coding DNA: TGCGCCAGCAGCCAAGATTTTGGGGAGAGGTTGTGGGAGCAGTACTTC. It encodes CASSQDFGERLWEQYF.